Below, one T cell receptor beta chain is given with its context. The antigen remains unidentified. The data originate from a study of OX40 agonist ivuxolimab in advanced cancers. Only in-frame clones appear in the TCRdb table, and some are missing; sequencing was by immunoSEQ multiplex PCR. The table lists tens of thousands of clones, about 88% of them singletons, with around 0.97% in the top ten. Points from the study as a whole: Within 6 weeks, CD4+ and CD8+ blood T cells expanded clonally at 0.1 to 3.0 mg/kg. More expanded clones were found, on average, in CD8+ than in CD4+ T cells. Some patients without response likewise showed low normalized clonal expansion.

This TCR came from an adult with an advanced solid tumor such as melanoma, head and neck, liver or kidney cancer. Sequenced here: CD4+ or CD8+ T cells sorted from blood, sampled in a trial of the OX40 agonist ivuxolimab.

The CDR3 region is CASSVRGIGETQYF. CDR3 sequence (DNA): TGTGCCAGCAGCGTCAGGGGGATCGGAGAGACCCAGTACTTC. The rearrangement joins TRBV9 to TRBJ2-5, with 7 nucleotides matching TRBD1. CDR1 is SGDLS and CDR2 is YYNGEE in the germline V gene. CDR3 size: 14 residues. Unmatched junction bases numbered 5, after V lost 2 bases and J lost 4 bases. Combining the CDR3 with reference TRBV9 and TRBJ2-5 gives the whole variable domain DSGVTQTPKHLITATGQRVTLRCSPRSGDLSVYWYQQSLDQGLQFLIQYYNGEERAKGNILERFSAQQFPDLHSELNLSSLELGDSALYFCASSVRGIGETQYFGPGTRLLVL.